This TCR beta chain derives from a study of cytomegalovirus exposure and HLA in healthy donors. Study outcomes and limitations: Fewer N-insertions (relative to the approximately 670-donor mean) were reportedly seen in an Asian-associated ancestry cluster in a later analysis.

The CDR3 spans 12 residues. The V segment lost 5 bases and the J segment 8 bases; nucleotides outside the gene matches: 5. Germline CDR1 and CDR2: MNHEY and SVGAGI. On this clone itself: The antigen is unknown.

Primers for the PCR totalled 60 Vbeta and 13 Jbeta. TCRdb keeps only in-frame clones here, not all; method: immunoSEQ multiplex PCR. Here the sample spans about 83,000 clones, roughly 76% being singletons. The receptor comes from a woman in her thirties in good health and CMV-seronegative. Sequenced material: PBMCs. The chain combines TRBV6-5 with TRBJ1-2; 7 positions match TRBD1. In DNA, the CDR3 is TGTGCCAGCAGTCCGGACAGGCTCGGCTACACCTTC. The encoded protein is CASSPDRLGYTF.